This TCR beta chain was identified in a study of T-cell memory formation after mild COVID-19. Study summary: TCR clusters mostly belonged to single donors.

The TCR alpha and TCR beta cDNA libraries, bearing sample barcodes and UMIs, were generated by 5'RACE using constant-segment primers. One entry per CDR3 protein results from TCRdb running MiXCR on the 5' RACE reads. The sample yields 190,000 or so distinct CDR3 sequences, under 12% seen once. The CDR3 runs to 12 residues. Germline V lookup: CDR1 SGHTA, CDR2 FQGNSA. The V end was cut by 5 bases, the J end by 6 bases, with 10 bases between. The sample holds many counts of this clonotype. Its matching antigen is unknown. Findings of the study overall: CD4+ bias marked clones expanding day 15 to 37, unlike balanced contracting clones. The CD4+ clones that contracted clustered mainly within CM and EM, and the CD8+ clones concentrated in EMRA.

The chain joins TRBV7-2 to TRBJ2-5, with D hard to call. The receptor's source is a man aged 18 to 35 who had mild COVID-19 (a few samples of this study predate the infection). Cell type and time point are not known. Sequences were obtained from PBMCs or a T cell subset sorted from them (not recorded which). This CDR3 is CASSLAQQTQYF. DNA for the CDR3: TGTGCCAGCAGCCTGGCGCAACAGACCCAGTACTTC.